One and the same sample provided the 7 T cell receptor beta chains below, sequenced in a study of brain T cells in children with intractable seizures. This table comes from immunoSEQ multiplex PCR, and its TCRdb copy is limited to in-frame clones, with some not included. This sample has 70,000 to 90,000 clones, with approximately 94% found just once. Here the sequenced sample was peripheral blood, taken at surgery. The origin of the receptors is a boy under two years old with tuberous sclerosis and intractable seizures.

The J gene is TRBJ2-1, the V gene TRBV7-9, with D maybe TRBD1 (6 bases). Germline CDR1 reads SEHNR; CDR2 reads FQNEAQ (reference sequence). V dropped 7 bases and J dropped 5 bases, with 12 bases sitting between them. There are 13 residues in the CDR3. DNA for the CDR3: TGTGCCAGCACCCTGGGGGCGGACAATGAGCAGTTCTTC. Translation: CASTLGADNEQFF.

This clone has only one observation. The chain employs TRBV7-9 and TRBJ1-1; unclear D gene. The germline V gene encodes CDR1 SEHNR and CDR2 FQNEAQ (reference sequence). The CDR3 is 15 amino acids. With 1 base removed from V and 0 bases from J, the gap between germline ends came to 9 bases. The CDR3 DNA sequence: TGTGCCAGCAGCTTAGATCAGGATTTGAACACTGAAGCTTTCTTT. It encodes CASSLDQDLNTEAFF.

The rearrangement uses TRBV7-9 and TRBJ2-1; 13 bases fit TRBD2. The CDR3 length is 16 residues. J was trimmed by 7 bases and V by 5 bases; bases with no gene match: 8. The germline gives CDR1 SEHNR, CDR2 FQNEAQ (reference sequence). CDR3 bases: TGTGCCAGCAGCCTACTAGCGGGGGGGCAAAGGAATGAGCAGTTCTTC. As protein: CASSLLAGGQRNEQFF.

The DNA of the CDR3 is TGTGCCAGCAGCTTCGGGCTAGCGGGAGGGCCGAGCACCGGGGAGCTGTTTTTT. This encodes CASSFGLAGGPSTGELFF. V is TRBV7-3 and J is TRBJ2-2; 12 nucleotides agree with TRBD2. This CDR3 contains 18 residues. Germline V lookup: CDR1 SGHTA, CDR2 FQGTGA. V trimming: 3 bases; J trimming: 4 bases; junction bases outside the gene matches: 9.

This chain uses TRBV5-4 with TRBJ1-2; TRBD1 agrees at 12 bases. This CDR3 region has 16 residues. Per germline, CDR1 SGHNT and CDR2 YYREEE (reference sequence). After removal of 3 bases from V and 5 bases from J, the junction contained 8 bases not matched to a gene. CDR3 nucleotides: TGTGCCAGCAGCTCCGGGACAGGGGGCCTCGATTATGGCTACACCTTC. Its protein is CASSSGTGGLDYGYTF.

This chain links TRBV5-1 with TRBJ2-1; D is unresolved. The CDR3 extends over 15 amino acids. The ends were cut back, 9 bases at V and 0 bases at J, with 16 bases in the middle. The germline V gene has CDR1 SGHRS and CDR2 YFSETQ. CDR3 nucleotides: TGCGCCACCCGCCCCGCTGCCAGCTCCTACAATGAGCAGTTCTTC. Residues: CATRPAASSYNEQFF.

The chain combines TRBV9 with TRBJ2-7, with 12 positions matching TRBD2. Germline loops: CDR1 SGDLS, CDR2 YYNGEE. Germline trimming cut 0 bases from V and 3 bases from J; bases unmatched to any gene: 7. The CDR3 has 17 residues. The CDR3: CASSVGLGTSGFYEQYF. CDR3 nucleotides: TGTGCCAGCAGCGTAGGGCTAGGGACTAGCGGGTTCTACGAGCAGTACTTC.